The source of this T cell receptor beta chain is a study of blood T cell repertoires in COVID-19. Looking at the study overall: Acute and convalescent COVID-19 specimens originated in the United States, Italy and Spain. From T cells, B-cell-depleted T cells, or PBMCs came the material, which was cDNA or gDNA.

The ends lost 11 bases at V and 4 bases at J; junction bases unmatched: 8. Germline V lookup: CDR1 MNHEY, CDR2 SVGAGI. This CDR3 is 14 amino acids long. Original processing notes: Reference gene primer amplification yielded estimated nucleated cell counts. Measured with immunoSEQ multiplex PCR; TCRdb has only the in-frame clones, and not every one. For V, J and clone size, that table is used; D and trimming come from the DNA. The data show around 43,000 clones, roughly nine tenths seen once. This clonotype was obtained from a man over 45 with active COVID-19. This chain links TRBV6-5 with TRBJ1-3; 10 bases are shared with TRBD1. The sample was peripheral blood. Here the CDR3 reads CAVSGGQGGNTIYF. For the CDR3, the DNA is TGTGCCGTCAGCGGGGGACAGGGGGGAAACACCATATATTTT.